This paragraph covers one TCR beta chain sequence. Its antigen is still unknown. No base-level quality is on record; no much larger clone is a single base apart. The sample is drawn from a study of cytomegalovirus exposure and HLA in healthy donors (dated by TCRdb to the late 2010s). Broadly, across the study: According to an earlier analysis of 587 of the donors, about 179 million T cells yielded over 90 million unique TCR beta sequences and approximately 300 Gb of sequence data. All discovery cohort repertoires had been generated on a single sequencing platform. About five DR-DQ haplotypes were treated as single units for association and clustering because of strong linkage in the cohort. The study combined high-throughput TCR immunosequencing, statistical association of individual TCRs with disease status, and machine learning to predict cytomegalovirus infection status. The genetic ancestry cluster associated with self-reported Caucasian donors included 81% of the roughly 410 genotyped donors. Rather than drawing on any new phenotypic data, the later analysis identified candidate immune exposures from TCR beta sequences and the way those sequences occurred across donors. Using immunosequencing, the study profiled T cell repertoires from 500 to 800 subjects and related those repertoires to cytomegalovirus serostatus. The number of typed donors differed by locus: 629-630 for A, B, C, DRB1 and DQB1; some 500 for DQA1; 606 for DPA1; and 450 to 480 for DPB1. About 280 gigabases of sequencing data and tens of millions of unique TCR sequences made up an early release that covered under 750 HLA-typed donors. A later analysis re-examined previously published TCR beta repertoires from about 700 donors and added high-resolution HLA genotyping to investigate patterns of TCR occurrence. On average, about 240,000 unique TCR beta nucleotide sequences were sequenced per donor among some 430 genotyped donors of the cohort, with roughly 18% of those sequences being non-productive. An earlier analysis of approximately 630 of the donors applied high-throughput TCR beta sequencing to assess whether each TCR beta V gene segment acted as functional or pseudogenic. Both class I and class II loci were covered by HLA typing, at four-digit resolution. Donor age, sex, ethnicity and CMV serostatus were compiled alongside the repertoire data. In addition to the first cohort of 666 subjects, a separate validation cohort of 120 different subjects was used. In a later genetic analysis, genome-wide SNP genotypes for about 55% of the roughly 700 donors were used, and that subset was treated as a discovery cohort. The study aimed to test whether signatures of past pathogen exposure could be identified by cataloging public T cell receptors. Study-wide findings and limitations: In a later genetic analysis, a missense DCLRE1C variant was associated with V-gene and J-gene trimming of TCR beta chains, and the association was replicated in an independent cohort. Linkage disequilibrium might explain the correlated functional status among segregating V segments, but an unknown experimental factor could not be excluded. Immune exposure information for the cohort was limited to CMV serostatus. Several of the top co-occurrence clusters appeared to be linked to parvovirus B19, influenza, CMV and Epstein-Barr virus, according to a later analysis. The presence/absence analyses assumed that sequencing depth was roughly uniform across donors, and that assumption may not be true. Specific HLA alleles were associated with 16,951 TCR beta sequences at a false discovery rate of 0.05 in a later analysis. Because HLA typing was unavailable for some donors at each locus, only the typed subset was used in association tests. A cluster of highly shared sequence variants was judged likely to represent a technical artifact of the sequencing pipeline. Across donors, most TCR sequences were observed very rarely, whereas some public TCRs were present in many individuals. In vitro tests confirmed that a few of the cytomegalovirus-associated TCR beta chains recognize cytomegalovirus antigens. A later analysis found that TCR association rates varied across HLA loci, with DRB1 alleles showing the most associated TCRs and HLA-C alleles the fewest. Strong co-occurrence of HLA alleles, especially DR and DQ, made assigning TCR associations to individual alleles difficult. Compared with the approximately 600-donor mean, donors in an Asian-associated ancestry cluster had fewer N-insertions in productive TCRs, according to a later genetic analysis. The classifier was reported to diagnose cytomegalovirus status with high specificity and sensitivity in both the original and validation cohorts. Only TCR beta chains were sequenced in this cohort, and the absence of alpha or paired-chain data limited detectable features. According to the authors, the approach could potentially be generalized to other disease states and immunological phenotypes. Because the 87-base-pair reads could not distinguish some IMGT-functional V segments, including TRBV6-2 and TRBV6-3, those segments were excluded. In an earlier analysis of approximately 590 of the donors, most TCR beta V segments were observed in productive rearrangements about 87% or about 30% of the time, broadly matching IMGT annotations. A further reported finding was that TCR beta sequences accurately predicted the HLA-A and HLA-B alleles for most subjects in the first cohort. In a later analysis, HLA-associated TCR beta chains were found to be more clonally expanded and to have lower generation probabilities than equally common non-associated chains. The study gave a list of about 150 TCR beta chains associated with cytomegalovirus. According to a later analysis, most CMV-associated TCR beta chains appeared to be HLA-restricted, and the HLA associations seemed to be driven largely by CMV exposure. Because counts were too low, under 20 rarely observed V segments, including chromosome 9 orphons, were left out of the earlier analysis of approximately 500 of the donors.

The cohort consisted of more than 650 healthy bone marrow donors. At the time of sampling, all cohort members were nominally healthy, though unrecorded immune exposures were likely present. The donor was CMV seropositive and was included in the group of some 290 seropositive cohort members. Each donor provided a peripheral blood sample, and peripheral blood mononuclear cells were used for TCR beta sequencing. The Qiagen DNeasy Blood Extraction Kit was used to extract genomic DNA from the blood cell samples. Library preparation used the immunoSEQ multiplex PCR assay. For the multiplex PCR, a mixture combining 60 forward primers for TCR Vbeta segments and 13 reverse primers for TCR Jbeta segments was used. The CDR3 region of rearranged TCR beta genes was amplified from genomic DNA with a multiplex PCR assay. The Illumina HiSeq System was used to sequence the amplified TCR beta libraries as 87-base-pair reads. The published analysis was carried out like this. Across the 670 or so repertoires, a later analysis counted 60 million to 90 million unique TCR beta chains, around 11 million of which were shared by at least two donors. A nearest-neighbor algorithm error-corrected the raw reads and collapsed the reads into unique sequences, merging closely related sequences to remove PCR and sequencing errors. To assign V, D and J gene segments, CDR3 sequences were aligned to IMGT reference sequences. For a sequence to be retained, at least a six-nucleotide match to both a V gene segment and a J gene segment was required. A rearrangement counted as productive if the CDR3 had no stop codons and remained in frame with V and J, and every other rearrangement counted as non-productive. Following IMGT convention, CDR3 was defined as the stretch from the second conserved V-encoded cysteine up to the conserved J-encoded phenylalanine. The earlier analysis of approximately 590 of the donors excluded any sequence lacking an unambiguous match to a single V gene segment. An earlier analysis of several hundred of the donors called V segments functional above 56.7% productive rearrangements and segregating when the between-donor standard deviation exceeded 5%. A statistical classification framework was developed to diagnose cytomegalovirus status using the catalog of TCR beta chain sequences. In a later analysis, TCR nucleotide sequences were compared against IMGT/GENE-DB human TR gene sequences so that V and J genes could be assigned. A later analysis assigned CDR3 sequences and most-parsimonious VDJ recombination scenarios with the TCRdist pipeline. A later analysis defined each TCR beta chain by its CDR3 amino acid sequence plus V-gene family, and excluded reads lacking a unique V-gene family. A later analysis removed roughly 590 highly shared, low-generation-probability nucleotide sequences to deal with suspected cross-contamination and a sequencing artifact. A later analysis calculated a clonal expansion index for each public chain from normalized within-repertoire ranks of inferred template counts. Generation probabilities in a later analysis came from a VDJ recombination model fitted to out-of-frame rearrangements, and those results were checked against IGoR. In a later analysis, hypergeometric tests were used to score TCR-TCR, TCR-HLA and TCR-CMV co-occurrence, with a repertoire-size bias correction applied to TCR pairs. In a later analysis, false discovery rates were estimated by permuting HLA or CMV assignments 20 times. In a later analysis, co-occurring TCRs were grouped using DBSCAN, and TCRdist sequence similarity was added for clustering within HLA-allele-positive subsets. Repertoires with fewer than 30,000 or more than 120,000 public chains were left out of co-occurrence clustering, as were five repertoires with anomalous nucleotide sharing. TCRdb mirrors the immuneACCESS table, restricted to in-frame sequences. Some clones are absent from its copies; in checked studies, under half trace to an unresolved V gene, and the reason for the others is unknown. The V and J calls and clone size come from that table; D and trimming were worked out from the DNA. The sample includes around 180,000 clones, with around 84% observed a single time. Roughly 1.2% of the sample is taken by the ten largest.

CDR1 and CDR2 (LNHDA, SQIVND) derive from the germline V gene (reference sequence). The CDR3 numbers 14 residues from cysteine through phenylalanine. Solely the CDR3 DNA is kept, with 42 bases framed from the first base. V and J lose 2 bases and 6 bases, and a span of 12 bases separates them. The receptor comes from a girl aged 2 to 10 in good health and CMV-seropositive. This chain joins TRBV19 to TRBJ2-3; a tentative D call is TRBD2 (6 bases match). Source material: PBMCs. The CDR3 loop reads CASSISGSGDTQYF. The DNA sequence reads TGTGCCAGTAGTATATCGGGAAGCGGGGATACGCAGTATTTT. Here the CDR3 is joined to the reference TRBV19 and TRBJ2-3 genes, and the full variable domain is: DGGITQSPKYLFRKEGQNVTLSCEQNLNHDAMYWYRQDPGQGLRLIYYSQIVNDFQKGDIAEGYSVSREKKESFPLTVTSAQKNPTAFYLCASSISGSGDTQYFGPGTRLTVL.